The 2 T cell receptor beta chains below come from one sample, sequenced in a study of blood T cell repertoires in COVID-19. This table comes from immunoSEQ multiplex PCR, and its TCRdb copy is limited to in-frame clones, with some not included. The sample comprises 150,000 to 200,000 clones, approximately 73% of which are singletons, and roughly a sixth rests with the top ten. Sequencing input: PBMCs or T cells enriched from blood (not recorded which). The origin of the receptors is a woman aged 45-60 years with acute COVID-19.

This clone appeared once. The rearrangement links TRBV6-5 to TRBJ1-5; TRBD1 is a possible D gene (6 bases). Germline loops: CDR1 MNHEY, CDR2 SVGAGI. The V end lost 7 bases, the J end lost 7 bases, and 17 bases lay between the germline ends. The CDR3 consists of 14 residues. The CDR3 loop reads CASTLPGGGQPQHF. The CDR3 bases are TGTGCCAGCACCCTGCCGGGGGGCGGGCAGCCCCAGCATTTT.

CDR3: CASSAQGAGEQFF. The CDR3 region has the DNA TGTGCCAGCAGCGCTCAGGGGGCCGGTGAGCAGTTCTTC. The rearrangement uses TRBV9 and TRBJ2-1, with 8 nucleotides matching TRBD1. The CDR3 is made up of 13 amino acids. Trimming took 3 bases from V and 9 from J; bases not matched to a gene: 5. Germline V lookup: CDR1 SGDLS, CDR2 YYNGEE.